This T cell receptor beta chain was captured by sequencing in a study of radiation and T cells in renal cell carcinoma. Here immunoSEQ multiplex PCR was the method, and the copy in TCRdb shows in-frame clones only, minus some. The sample records around 75,000 clones, over 80% being singletons. Study observations and caveats: From baseline, blood top tumor clonotypes peaked at 2 weeks post-radiation.

Looked up from germline, CDR1 is MNHEY and CDR2 is SVGAGI. J lost 3 bases, V lost 4 bases, and 7 bases had no gene match. The CDR3 is 16 residues long. Time point here: blood 2 weeks post-SBRT. Described treatment: 15 Gy SBRT to primary tumor, nephrectomy 4 weeks later. Serial blood draws occurred at baseline and 2 and 4 weeks post-SBRT. Clear cell pathology was present in this patient's renal cell carcinoma. A remark on this clone: What it binds is unknown.

The source is a man aged 55 to 70 with renal cell carcinoma. The sequences come from blood, collected from a patient whose treatment included radiotherapy and nephrectomy. The V gene is TRBV6-5, the J gene TRBJ2-5; 11 positions match TRBD2. The CDR3: CASSSPGTSGEETQYF. The CDR3 DNA is TGTGCCAGCAGTTCCCCCGGGACTAGCGGCGAAGAGACCCAGTACTTC.